This T cell receptor (beta chain) was sequenced in a study of blood T cells in healthy people across ages. V lost 5 bases, J lost 8 bases, and 12 bases stayed unmatched. CDR1 is SEHNR, CDR2 FQNEAQ, per germline (reference sequence). This CDR3 contains 15 residues. Points from the study as a whole: Any conclusive comparison of naive versus antigen-experienced cells was prevented by using unsorted PBMCs.

With a J-beta primer mix and a sample-barcoded 5' primer, a second PCR ran about 7 to 12 cycles. TCRdb reanalysed the 5' RACE reads using MiXCR and keeps one entry per CDR3 protein. This sample has about 730,000 distinct CDR3 sequences, with roughly two fifths found just once. This clonotype was picked up a small number of times. Antigen unknown. V is TRBV7-9 and J is TRBJ2-1; 7 nucleotides agree with TRBD2. The clonotype comes from a woman between 55 and 75 years old in good health. The specimen was blood. The CDR3 here is CASSPSAGNIDEQFF. In DNA, the CDR3 is TGTGCCAGCAGCCCATCAGCGGGAAATATCGATGAGCAGTTCTTC.